Described below is a single TCR beta chain sequence and its context. The data belong to a study of blood T cells in healthy people across ages. Germline loops: CDR1 SGHTA, CDR2 FQGNSA. This CDR3 is built from 14 residues. Using a J-beta primer mix together with a sample-barcoded 5' primer, a second PCR was run for about 6 to 12 cycles. Via MiXCR, TCRdb re-called the 5' RACE reads, giving one row per CDR3 protein. The profile shows about 1.4 million distinct CDR3 sequences, approximately 63% of them singletons. The specimen was blood. This chain connects TRBV7-2 to TRBJ2-3, with 10 bases fitting TRBD2. This TCR was sampled from a man between 18 and 29 years old in good health. The CDR3 loop is CASALAGVTDTQYF. The DNA for the CDR3 is TGTGCTAGTGCTCTAGCGGGGGTCACAGATACGCAGTATTTT.